What follows is one T cell receptor (beta chain) and its context. The data are from a study of blood T cell repertoires in COVID-19. Overall study: The samples span acute and convalescent COVID-19 from the United States, Italy and Spain. In each case, the material was cDNA or gDNA derived from T cells, B-cell-depleted T cells, or PBMCs.

CDR3 length equals 13 residues. Looked up from germline, CDR1 is LNHDA and CDR2 is SQIVND (reference sequence). V dropped 8 bases and J dropped 7; count of bases not matched to a gene: 9. How the authors handled the data: Amplification from reference gene primers served as the basis for estimated nucleated cell counts. Assay: immunoSEQ multiplex PCR; the TCRdb copy retains only in-frame clones and omits some. That table is the source of V, J and clone size, and D and trimming were worked out from the DNA. The sample yields nearly 350,000 clones, around 83% seen once. The origin of this receptor is a man aged 25-40 years with active or convalescent COVID-19. Specimen: peripheral blood. The V gene is TRBV19, the J gene TRBJ1-1; 8 bases match TRBD1. The DNA of the CDR3 is TGTGCCAGTTCTATCGGACAGGGACGTGAAGCTTTCTTT. This translates into CASSIGQGREAFF.